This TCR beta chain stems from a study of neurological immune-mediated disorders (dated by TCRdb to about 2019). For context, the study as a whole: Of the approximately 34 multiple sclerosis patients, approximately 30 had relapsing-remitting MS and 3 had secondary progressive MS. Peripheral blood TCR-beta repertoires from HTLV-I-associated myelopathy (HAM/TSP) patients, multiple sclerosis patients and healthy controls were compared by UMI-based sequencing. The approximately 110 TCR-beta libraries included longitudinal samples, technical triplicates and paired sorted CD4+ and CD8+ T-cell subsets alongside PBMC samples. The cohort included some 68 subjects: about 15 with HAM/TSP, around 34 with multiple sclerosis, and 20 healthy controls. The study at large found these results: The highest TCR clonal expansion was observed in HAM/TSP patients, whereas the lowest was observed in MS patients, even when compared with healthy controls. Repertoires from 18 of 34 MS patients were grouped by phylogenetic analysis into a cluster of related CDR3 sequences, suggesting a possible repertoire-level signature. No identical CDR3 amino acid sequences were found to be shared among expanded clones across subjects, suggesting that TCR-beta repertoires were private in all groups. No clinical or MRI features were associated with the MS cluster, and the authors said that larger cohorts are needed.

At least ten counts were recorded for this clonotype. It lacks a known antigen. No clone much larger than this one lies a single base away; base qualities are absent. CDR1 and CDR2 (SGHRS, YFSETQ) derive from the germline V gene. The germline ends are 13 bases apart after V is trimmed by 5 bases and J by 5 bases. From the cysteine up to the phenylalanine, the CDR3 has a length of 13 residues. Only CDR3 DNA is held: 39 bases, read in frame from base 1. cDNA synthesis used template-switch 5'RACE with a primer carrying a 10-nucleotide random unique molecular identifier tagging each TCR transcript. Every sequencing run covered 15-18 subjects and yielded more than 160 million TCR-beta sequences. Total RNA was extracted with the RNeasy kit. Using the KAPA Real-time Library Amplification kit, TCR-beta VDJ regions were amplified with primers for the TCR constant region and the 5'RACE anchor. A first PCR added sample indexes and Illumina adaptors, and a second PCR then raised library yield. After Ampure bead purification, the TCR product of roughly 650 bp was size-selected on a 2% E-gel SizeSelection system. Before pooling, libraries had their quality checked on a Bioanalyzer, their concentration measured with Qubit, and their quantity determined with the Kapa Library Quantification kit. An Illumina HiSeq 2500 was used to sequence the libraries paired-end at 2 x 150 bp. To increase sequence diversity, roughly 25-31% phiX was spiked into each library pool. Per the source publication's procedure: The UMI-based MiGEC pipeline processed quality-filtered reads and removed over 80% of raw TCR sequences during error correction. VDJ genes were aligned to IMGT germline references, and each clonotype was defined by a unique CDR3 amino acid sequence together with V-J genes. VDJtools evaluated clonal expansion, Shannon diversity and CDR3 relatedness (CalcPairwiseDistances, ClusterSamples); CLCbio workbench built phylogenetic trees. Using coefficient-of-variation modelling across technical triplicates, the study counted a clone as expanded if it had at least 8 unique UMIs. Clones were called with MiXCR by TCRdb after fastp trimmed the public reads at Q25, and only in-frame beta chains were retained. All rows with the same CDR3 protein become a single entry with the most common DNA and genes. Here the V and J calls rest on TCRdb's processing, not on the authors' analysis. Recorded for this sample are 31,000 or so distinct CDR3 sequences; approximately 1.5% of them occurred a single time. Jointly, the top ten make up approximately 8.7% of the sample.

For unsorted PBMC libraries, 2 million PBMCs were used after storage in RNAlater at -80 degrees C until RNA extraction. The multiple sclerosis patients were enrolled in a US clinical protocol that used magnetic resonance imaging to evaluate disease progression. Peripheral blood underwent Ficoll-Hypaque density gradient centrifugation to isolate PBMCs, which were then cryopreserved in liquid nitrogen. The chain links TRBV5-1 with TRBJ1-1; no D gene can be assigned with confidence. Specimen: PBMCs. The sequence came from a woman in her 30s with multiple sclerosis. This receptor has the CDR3 CASRAVGRTEAFF. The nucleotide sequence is TGCGCCAGCAGGGCCGTGGGTAGGACTGAAGCTTTCTTT.